The 4 T cell receptor beta chains listed next were all sequenced from one sample in a study of tumor-infiltrating lymphocytes in primary liver carcinoma. The source of the blood RNA was unsorted whole blood, and germline DNA was extracted as well. Reverse transcription of approximately 500 ng total RNA with a constant-region primer produced TCR beta cDNA. What produced the TCR beta libraries was three nested multiplex PCR rounds using slightly modified ARM-PCR. Investigators reported that the first two PCR rounds, at 10 cycles each, used TRBV1-TRBV30 forward primers with a C-beta reverse primer. Each CDR3 protein gets one entry after TCRdb re-called the multiplex PCR reads with MiXCR. The data show fewer than 250,000 distinct CDR3 sequences, about 61% seen once. Sequencing was performed on peripheral blood. These receptors came from a woman aged 55-69 years with primary liver carcinoma and hepatitis B virus infection.

This clonotype was picked up one time. CDR3 DNA: TGCACCAGCAGCCTAGACAGGCTCCTCTACGAGCAGTACTTC. This codes for CTSSLDRLLYEQYF. The V and J genes are TRBV1 and TRBJ2-7. TRBV1 is tagged as a pseudogene. The CDR3 totals 14 residues.

The sample holds one count of this clonotype. V is TRBV11-2 and J is TRBJ2-7; perhaps TRBD1 as D (5 bases). Per the germline V gene, CDR1 is SGHAT and CDR2 is FQNNGV. This CDR3 region has 14 residues. Trimming pared 5 bases from V and 3 bases from J, leaving 14 bases between. The CDR3 region is CASSPRAMSYEQYF. The CDR3 nucleotides read TGTGCCAGCAGCCCCAGGGCGATGAGCTACGAGCAGTACTTC.

This clonotype was seen ten or more times. The chain couples TRBV6-6 to TRBJ2-5; weak D call: TRBD2 (6 bases). The CDR3 runs 12 residues. V lost 8 bases, J lost 3 bases, and 10 bases lay in between. The germline gives CDR1 MNHNY, CDR2 SVGAGI (reference sequence). CDR3 nucleotides: TGTGCCAGCGCCAGGGAGGAAGAGACCCAGTACTTC. Translation gives CASAREEETQYF.

Concerning this clonotype: With a much larger clone just one base away, this may be a read error. This chain links TRBV5-4 with TRBJ2-1, with 7 bases identical to TRBD2. In germline, CDR1 is SGHNT, CDR2 YYREEE (reference sequence). After removal of 3 bases from V and 9 bases from J, the junction contained 0 bases not matched to a gene. The CDR3 length is 11 residues. Here the CDR3 DNA reads TGTGCCAGCAGCTGGGAGGGTGAGCAGTTCTTC. Translating it yields CASSWEGEQFF. Full variable domain (rest looked up from reference TRBV5-4 and TRBJ2-1): ETGVTQSPTHLIKTRGQQVTLRCSSQSGHNTVSWYQQALGQGPQFIFQYYREEENGRGNFPPRFSGLQFPNYSSELNVNALELDDSALYLCASSWEGEQFFGPGTRLTVL.